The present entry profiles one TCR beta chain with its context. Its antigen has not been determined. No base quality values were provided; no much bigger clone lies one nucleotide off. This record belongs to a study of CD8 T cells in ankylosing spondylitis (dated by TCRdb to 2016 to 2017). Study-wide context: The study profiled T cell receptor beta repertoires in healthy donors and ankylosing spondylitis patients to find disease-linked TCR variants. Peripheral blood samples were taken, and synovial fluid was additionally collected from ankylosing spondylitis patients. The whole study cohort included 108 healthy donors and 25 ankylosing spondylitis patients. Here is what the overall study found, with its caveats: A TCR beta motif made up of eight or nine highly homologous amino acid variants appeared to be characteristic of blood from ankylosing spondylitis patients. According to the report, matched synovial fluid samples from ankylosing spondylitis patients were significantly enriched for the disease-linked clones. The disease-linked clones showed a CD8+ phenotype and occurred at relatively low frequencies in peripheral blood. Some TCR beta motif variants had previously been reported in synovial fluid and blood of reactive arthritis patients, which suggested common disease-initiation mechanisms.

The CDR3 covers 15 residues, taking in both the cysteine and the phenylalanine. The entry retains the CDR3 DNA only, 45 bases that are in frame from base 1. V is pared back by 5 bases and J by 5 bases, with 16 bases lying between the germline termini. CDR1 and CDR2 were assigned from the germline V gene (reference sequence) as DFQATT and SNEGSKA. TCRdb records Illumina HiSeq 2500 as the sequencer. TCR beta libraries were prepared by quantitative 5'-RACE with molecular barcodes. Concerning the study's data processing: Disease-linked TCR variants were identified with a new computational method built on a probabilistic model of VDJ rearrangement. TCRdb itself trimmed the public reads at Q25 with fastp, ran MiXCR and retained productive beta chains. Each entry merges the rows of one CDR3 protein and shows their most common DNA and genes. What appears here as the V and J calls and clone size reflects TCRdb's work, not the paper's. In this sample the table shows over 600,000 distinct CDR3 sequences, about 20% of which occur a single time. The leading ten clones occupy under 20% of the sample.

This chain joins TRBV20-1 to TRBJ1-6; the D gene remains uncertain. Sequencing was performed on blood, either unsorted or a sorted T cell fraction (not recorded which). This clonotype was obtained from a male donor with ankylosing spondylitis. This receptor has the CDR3 CSAPSRGINNSPLHF. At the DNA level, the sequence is TGCAGTGCTCCCAGCAGAGGGATTAATAATTCACCCCTCCACTTT.